A single T cell receptor beta chain is shown here with its context. The antigen remains unidentified. The record originates from a study of T cell responses to AZD1222 COVID-19 vaccine. The protocol was immunoSEQ multiplex PCR, while the TCRdb copy is restricted to in-frame clones and leaves out a portion. The sample consists of more than 150,000 clones, 90% of them appearing once. Trimming at V came to 5 bases and at J to 0 bases, leaving 0 bases not matched to a gene. This CDR3 is 16 amino acids long. CDR1 is LNHDA, CDR2 SQIVND, per germline (reference sequence). Study conclusions and caveats: Clonal diversity may have been underestimated in mostly white British donors.

The material was peripheral blood, obtained on day 0 of AZD1222 vaccination. The source of this sequence is an adult in good health. The J gene is TRBJ2-6, the V gene TRBV19; 11 nucleotides agree with TRBD2. The CDR3 bases are TGTGCCAGTAGTGGGACTAGCGGCTCTGGGGCCAACGTCCTGACTTTC. This sequence encodes CASSGTSGSGANVLTF.